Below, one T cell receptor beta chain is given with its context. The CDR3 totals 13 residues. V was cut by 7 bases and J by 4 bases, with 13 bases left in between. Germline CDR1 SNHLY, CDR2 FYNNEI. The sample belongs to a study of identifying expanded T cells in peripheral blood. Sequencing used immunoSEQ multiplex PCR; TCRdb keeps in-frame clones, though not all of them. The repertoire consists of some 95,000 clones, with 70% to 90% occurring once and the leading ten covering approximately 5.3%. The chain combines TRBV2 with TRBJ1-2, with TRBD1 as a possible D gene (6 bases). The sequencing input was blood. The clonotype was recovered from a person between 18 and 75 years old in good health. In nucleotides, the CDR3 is TGTGCCAGCAACCAACAGGGTGGCTATGGCTACACCTTC. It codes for CASNQQGGYGYTF.